This TCR beta chain was sequenced during a study of cytomegalovirus exposure and HLA in healthy donors. The CDR3 is 13 amino acids. Germline CDR1 is SQVTM and CDR2 is ANQGSEA. Trimming pared 7 bases from V and 6 bases from J, leaving 18 bases between. Vbeta (60) and Jbeta (13) primers were used in the PCR. Measured with immunoSEQ multiplex PCR; TCRdb has only the in-frame clones, and not every one. The sample contains about 160,000 clones, 84% of which appear only once. The clonotype comes from a man aged 45-60 years in good health and CMV-seropositive. The sequenced sample consisted of PBMCs. The genes are TRBV29-1 and TRBJ1-1; possible D gene TRBD1, 5 bases. This CDR3 reads CSAWGGEKAEAFF. Here the CDR3 DNA reads TGCAGCGCATGGGGGGGGGAGAAGGCTGAAGCTTTCTTT.